This T cell receptor beta chain is drawn from a study of shared clonotypes between healthy human individuals. Terminally differentiated effector memory CD45RA+ cells were left out of the naive CD8 fraction, which was CD45RO-negative and positively selected for CCR7. The study, taken as a whole, reports: Naive subsets, compared against memory subsets, generally had larger estimated richness values.

The authors' processing: Filtering of immunoSEQ junctional sequences could not match full-length read filtering. Assay: immunoSEQ multiplex PCR; the TCRdb copy retains only in-frame clones and omits some. Clonal size and the V and J genes are those of that table, whereas D and trimming came from the DNA. The data show about 1.9 million clones, 85% to 95% seen once. In germline, CDR1 is MDHEN, CDR2 SYDVKM. This CDR3 region has 15 residues. The germline V and J ends were trimmed by 3 bases and 2 bases, with 13 bases remaining between them. For this clone: Its antigen remains unidentified.

Sequencing input: naive CD8+ T cells from PBMCs. The receptor was derived from a man younger than 35 in good health. Some clones in this sample may be carry-over from other donors' samples. This chain links TRBV28 with TRBJ1-2; D possibly corresponds to TRBD1 (5 bases). The CDR3 nucleotides read TGTGCCAGCAGTTTCCTCAGGGTTTCCAACTATGGCTACACCTTC. Protein product: CASSFLRVSNYGYTF.